The entry below gives a single TCR beta chain sequence along with its context. Trimming cost V 0 bases and J 1 base, with 19 bases left between them. The germline V gene encodes CDR1 MNHNS and CDR2 SASEGT. This CDR3 region has 19 residues. The entry originates in a study of blood T cell repertoires in COVID-19. In the study overall: Italy, Spain and the United States were the sources of the convalescent and acute COVID-19 samples. From T cells, B-cell-depleted T cells, or PBMCs came the material, which was cDNA or gDNA.

Study processing details: Counts of nucleated cells, estimated from reference gene primer amplification, were obtained. The method was immunoSEQ multiplex PCR; TCRdb's version includes in-frame clones alone and lacks a portion of them. V and J calls plus clone size are reproduced from that table; the DNA served to infer D and trimming. The sample holds about 120,000 clones; 80% to 90% are singletons and the top ten take roughly 2.2%. The sample consisted of peripheral blood. The receptor's source is a woman in her 50s with acute or convalescent COVID-19. This chain joins TRBV6-1 and TRBJ1-5, with unresolved D. CDR3: CASSEAILAGMGSNQPQHF. CDR3 sequence (DNA): TGTGCCAGCAGTGAAGCCATACTGGCGGGAATGGGGAGCAATCAGCCCCAGCATTTT.